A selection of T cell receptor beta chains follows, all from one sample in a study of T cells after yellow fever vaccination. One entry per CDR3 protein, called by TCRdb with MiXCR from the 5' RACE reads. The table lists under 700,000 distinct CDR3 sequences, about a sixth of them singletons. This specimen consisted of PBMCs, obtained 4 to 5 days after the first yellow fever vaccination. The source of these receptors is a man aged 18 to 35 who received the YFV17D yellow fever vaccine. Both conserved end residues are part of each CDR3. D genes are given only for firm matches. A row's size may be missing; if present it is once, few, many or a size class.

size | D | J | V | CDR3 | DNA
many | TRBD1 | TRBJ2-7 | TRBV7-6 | CASSSWTGGGSEQYF | TGTGCCAGCAGCTCCTGGACAGGGGGAGGTAGCGAGCAGTACTTC
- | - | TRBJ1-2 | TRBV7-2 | CASSFFDILVSGYTF | TGTGCCAGCAGCTTCTTTGACATCCTCGTGAGCGGCTACACCTTC
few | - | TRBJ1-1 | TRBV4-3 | CASSQDRYENTEAFF | TGCGCCAGCAGCCAAGATCGATACGAGAACACTGAAGCTTTCTTT
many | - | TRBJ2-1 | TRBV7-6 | CASSKPGQQGPNNEQFF | TGTGCCAGCAGCAAACCCGGACAGCAAGGACCCAACAATGAGCAGTTCTTC
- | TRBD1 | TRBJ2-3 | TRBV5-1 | CASTHGQGAGDTQYF | TGCGCCAGCACGCACGGACAGGGGGCCGGAGATACGCAGTATTTT
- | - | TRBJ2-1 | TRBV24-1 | CATSLRDRTEQFF | TGTGCCACCAGCCTGCGGGACAGAACTGAGCAGTTCTTC
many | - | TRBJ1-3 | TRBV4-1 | CASSPPEGSGNTIYF | TGCGCCAGCAGCCCCCCCGAAGGTTCTGGAAACACCATATATTTT
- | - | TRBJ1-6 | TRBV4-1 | CASSQESDSPLHF | TGCGCCAGCAGCCAAGAATCAGATTCACCCCTCCACTTT
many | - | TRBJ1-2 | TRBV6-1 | CASSREGDPTYGYTF | TGTGCCAGCAGTAGAGAGGGAGACCCTACCTATGGCTACACCTTC
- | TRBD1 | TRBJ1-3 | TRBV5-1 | CASRRDRGAGNTIYF | TGCGCCAGCAGAAGGGACAGGGGAGCTGGAAACACCATATATTTT
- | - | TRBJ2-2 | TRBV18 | CASSPPRHPRNTGELFF | TGTGCCAGCTCACCACCGCGACACCCTAGGAACACCGGGGAGCTGTTTTTT
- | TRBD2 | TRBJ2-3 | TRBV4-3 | CASSQEPSGASTDTQYF | TGCGCCAGCAGCCAAGAGCCTAGCGGGGCCAGCACAGATACGCAGTATTTT
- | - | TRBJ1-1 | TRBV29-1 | CSVGLPFPLLMNTEAFF | TGCAGCGTTGGCCTACCCTTTCCCCTCCTTATGAACACTGAAGCTTTCTTT
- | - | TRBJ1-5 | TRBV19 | CASGARGANQPQHF | TGTGCCAGTGGGGCGCGGGGGGCAAATCAGCCCCAGCATTTT
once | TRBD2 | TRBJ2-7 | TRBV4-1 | CASSQISPAGGMREQYF | TGCGCCAGCAGCCAAATTTCCCCAGCGGGGGGGATGCGGGAGCAGTACTTC
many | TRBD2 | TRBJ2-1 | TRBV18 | CASSPPAGYNEQFF | TGTGCCAGCTCACCTCCAGCGGGGTACAATGAGCAGTTCTTC
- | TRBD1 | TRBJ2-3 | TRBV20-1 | CSARAGQGNQYF | TGCAGTGCTAGAGCGGGACAGGGTAACCAGTATTTT
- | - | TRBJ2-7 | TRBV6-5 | CASSYRGKGSYEQYF | TGTGCCAGCAGTTACAGAGGGAAGGGATCCTACGAGCAGTACTTC
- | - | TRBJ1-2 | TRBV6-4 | CASSDGVYGYTF | TGTGCCAGCAGTGACGGCGTCTATGGCTACACCTTC
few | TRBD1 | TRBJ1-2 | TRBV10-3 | CAISGQGALIANYGYTF | TGTGCCATCAGTGGACAGGGGGCCCTAATAGCTAACTATGGCTACACCTTC
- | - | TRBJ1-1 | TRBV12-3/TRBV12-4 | CASKRQENTEAFF | TGTGCCAGCAAAAGACAGGAGAACACTGAAGCTTTCTTT
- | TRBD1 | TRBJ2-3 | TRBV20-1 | CSKTGPTDTQYF | TGCAGTAAGACAGGGCCCACAGATACGCAGTATTTT